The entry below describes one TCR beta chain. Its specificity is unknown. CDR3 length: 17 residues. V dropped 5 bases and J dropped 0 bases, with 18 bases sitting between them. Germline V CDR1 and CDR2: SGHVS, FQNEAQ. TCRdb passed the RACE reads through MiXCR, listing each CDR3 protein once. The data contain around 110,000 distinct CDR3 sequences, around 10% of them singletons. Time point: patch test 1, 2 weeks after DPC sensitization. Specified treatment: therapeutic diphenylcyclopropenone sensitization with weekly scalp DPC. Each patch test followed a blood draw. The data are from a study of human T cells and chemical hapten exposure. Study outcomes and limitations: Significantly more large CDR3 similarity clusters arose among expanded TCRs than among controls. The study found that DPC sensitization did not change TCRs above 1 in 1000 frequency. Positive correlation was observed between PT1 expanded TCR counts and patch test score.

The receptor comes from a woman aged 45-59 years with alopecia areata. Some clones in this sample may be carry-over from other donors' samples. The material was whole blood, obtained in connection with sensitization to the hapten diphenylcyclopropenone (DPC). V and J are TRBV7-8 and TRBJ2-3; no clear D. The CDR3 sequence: CASSPLAGSTSTDTQYF. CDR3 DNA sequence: TGTGCCAGCAGCCCCCTTGCAGGTTCTACTAGCACAGATACGCAGTATTTT. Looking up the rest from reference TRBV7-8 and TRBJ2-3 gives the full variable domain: GAGVSQSPRYKVAKRGQDVALRCDPISGHVSLFWYQQALGQGPEFLTYFQNEAQLDKSGLPSDRFFAERPEGSVSTLKIQRTQQEDSAVYLCASSPLAGSTSTDTQYFGPGTRLTVL.